This T cell receptor (beta chain) comes out of a study of OX40 agonist ivuxolimab in advanced cancers. In the study overall: Mean age approximately 59 years, range about 20 to 85; roughly 82% male. Having had anti-PD-1, anti-PD-L1 or anti-CTLA-4 therapy before was allowed, and over 35% had some.

The table lists this clone with a count of one. Sequenced by immunoSEQ multiplex PCR; TCRdb stores in-frame clones only, minus some. The data show tens of thousands of clones, 82% seen once. The CDR3 loop spans 13 amino acids. V lost 4 bases, J lost 6 bases, and 13 bases lay in between. Per germline, CDR1 SGHTA and CDR2 FQGNSA. This clonotype was obtained from an adult with an advanced solid tumor such as melanoma, head and neck, liver or kidney cancer. The V and J genes are TRBV7-2 and TRBJ2-7; D not certain. The sequencing used CD4+ or CD8+ T cells sorted from blood, collected in a trial of the OX40 agonist ivuxolimab. The CDR3 sequence is CASSSPDAAEQYF. The CDR3 coding sequence is TGTGCCAGCAGCTCTCCAGACGCGGCCGAGCAGTACTTC.